The sequence of this T cell receptor beta chain was determined in a study of beta chain features in type 1 diabetes. Findings and caveats of the study: Patients with type 1 diabetes showed fewer VDJ junction insertions and more deletions.

Points on this clone: Its antigen is unidentified.

Sequencing targeted expressed TCRB transcripts, as all isolated RNA had been reverse transcribed. Profiling relied on immunoSEQ multiplex PCR, and the TCRdb table lists in-frame clones only, not all of them. The profile covers around 350,000 clones, with roughly 13% appearing a single time and 0.015% to 0.02% taken by the ten largest. Trimming removed 5 bases from V and 9 bases from J; junction bases left unmatched: 12. The CDR3 contains 16 residues. Per germline, CDR1 LNHDA and CDR2 SQIVND (reference sequence). The chain couples TRBV19 to TRBJ2-1; 11 nucleotides align to TRBD2. The sample consisted of naive CD4+ T cells from blood. The TCR sequence derives from a man aged 18 to 29 in good health. The CDR3 sequence: CASSPSPTTSGIEQFF. CDR3 bases: TGTGCCAGTAGTCCATCCCCCACGACTAGCGGGATTGAGCAGTTCTTC.